This TCR beta chain originates from a study of control samples from healthy donors and cancer patients. This table comes from immunoSEQ multiplex PCR, and its TCRdb copy is limited to in-frame clones, with some not included. There are around 130,000 clones in the sample; roughly 90% occur only once, and 40% lies in the top ten. In germline, CDR1 is SGHVS, CDR2 FNYEAQ. Trimming removed 5 bases from V and 1 base from J; junction bases left unmatched: 7. CDR3 size: 16 residues. Sequenced material: blood. The receptor's source is a middle-aged man in good health. The chain carries TRBV7-6 and TRBJ2-1, with 8 nucleotides matching TRBD1. The CDR3 region has the DNA TGTGCCAGCAGCCCGCGACAGGGGTCGTCCTACAATGAGCAGTTCTTC. It translates to CASSPRQGSSYNEQFF.